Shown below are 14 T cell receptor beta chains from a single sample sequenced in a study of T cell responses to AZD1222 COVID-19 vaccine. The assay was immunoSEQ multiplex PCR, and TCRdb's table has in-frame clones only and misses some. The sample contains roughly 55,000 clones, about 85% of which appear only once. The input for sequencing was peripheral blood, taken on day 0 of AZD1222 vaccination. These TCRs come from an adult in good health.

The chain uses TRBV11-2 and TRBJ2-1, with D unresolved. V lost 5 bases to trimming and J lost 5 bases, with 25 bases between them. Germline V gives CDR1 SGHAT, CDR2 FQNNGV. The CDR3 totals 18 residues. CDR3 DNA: TGTGCCAGCAGCAACTTTTGGTTCGTTCTAGATGAGAACAATGAGCAGTTCTTC. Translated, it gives CASSNFWFVLDENNEQFF.

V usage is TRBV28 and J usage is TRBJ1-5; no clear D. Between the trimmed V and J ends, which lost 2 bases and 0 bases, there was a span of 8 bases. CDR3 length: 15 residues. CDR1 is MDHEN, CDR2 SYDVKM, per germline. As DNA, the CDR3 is TGTGCCAGCAGTTTAGTAGATAATAGCAATCAGCCCCAGCATTTT. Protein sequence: CASSLVDNSNQPQHF.

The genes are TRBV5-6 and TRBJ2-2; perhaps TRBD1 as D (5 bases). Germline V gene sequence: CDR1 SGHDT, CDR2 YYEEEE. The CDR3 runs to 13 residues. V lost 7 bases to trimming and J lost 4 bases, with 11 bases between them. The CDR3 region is CASWLQATGELFF. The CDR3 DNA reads TGTGCCAGCTGGCTACAGGCCACCGGGGAGCTGTTTTTT. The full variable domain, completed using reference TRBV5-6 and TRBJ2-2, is DAGVTQSPTHLIKTRGQQVTLRCSPKSGHDTVSWYQQALGQGPQFIFQYYEEEERQRGNFPDRFSGHQFPNYSSELNVNALLLGDSALYLCASWLQATGELFFGEGSRLTVL.

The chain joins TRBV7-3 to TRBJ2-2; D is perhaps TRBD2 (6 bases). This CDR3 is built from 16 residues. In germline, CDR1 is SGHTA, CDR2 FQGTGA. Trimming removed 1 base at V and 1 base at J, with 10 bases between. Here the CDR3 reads CASSLNPAGNTGELFF. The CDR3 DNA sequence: TGTGCCAGCAGCTTAAATCCAGCGGGGAACACCGGGGAGCTGTTTTTT.

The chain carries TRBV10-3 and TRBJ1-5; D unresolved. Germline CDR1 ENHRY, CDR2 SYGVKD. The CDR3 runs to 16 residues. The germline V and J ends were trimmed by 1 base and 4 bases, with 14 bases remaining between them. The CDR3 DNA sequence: TGTGCCATCAGTGAGTGGAGCCGGGATGTTAATCAGCCCCAGCATTTT. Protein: CAISEWSRDVNQPQHF.

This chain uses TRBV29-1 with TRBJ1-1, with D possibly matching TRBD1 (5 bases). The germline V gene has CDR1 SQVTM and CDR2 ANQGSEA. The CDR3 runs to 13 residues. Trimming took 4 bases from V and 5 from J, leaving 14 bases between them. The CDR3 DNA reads TGCAGCGTTGGAAGGGAAAAGGGGACTGAAGCTTTCTTT. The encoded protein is CSVGREKGTEAFF.

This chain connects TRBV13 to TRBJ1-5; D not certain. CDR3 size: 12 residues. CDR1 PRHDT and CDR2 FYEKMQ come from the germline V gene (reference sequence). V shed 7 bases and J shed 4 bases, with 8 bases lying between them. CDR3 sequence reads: CASTRGNQPQHF. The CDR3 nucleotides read TGTGCCAGCACACGGGGAAATCAGCCCCAGCATTTT.

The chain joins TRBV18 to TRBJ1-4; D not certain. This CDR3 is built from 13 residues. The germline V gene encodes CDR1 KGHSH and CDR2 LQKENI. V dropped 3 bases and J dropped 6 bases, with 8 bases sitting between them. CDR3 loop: CASSPDKDEKLFF. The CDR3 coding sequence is TGTGCCAGCTCACCTGACAAGGATGAAAAACTGTTTTTT.

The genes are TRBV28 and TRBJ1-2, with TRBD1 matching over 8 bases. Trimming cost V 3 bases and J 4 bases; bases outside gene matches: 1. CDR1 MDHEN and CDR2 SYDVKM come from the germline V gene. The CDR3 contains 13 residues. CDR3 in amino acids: CASSFTGGYGYTF. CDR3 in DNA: TGTGCCAGCAGTTTTACAGGGGGCTATGGCTACACCTTC.

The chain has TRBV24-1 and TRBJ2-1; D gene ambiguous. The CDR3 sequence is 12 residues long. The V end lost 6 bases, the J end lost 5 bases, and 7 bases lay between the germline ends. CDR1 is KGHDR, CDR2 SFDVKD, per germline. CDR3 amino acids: CATSSRDNEQFF. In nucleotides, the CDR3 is TGTGCCACCAGTTCCCGGGACAATGAGCAGTTCTTC.

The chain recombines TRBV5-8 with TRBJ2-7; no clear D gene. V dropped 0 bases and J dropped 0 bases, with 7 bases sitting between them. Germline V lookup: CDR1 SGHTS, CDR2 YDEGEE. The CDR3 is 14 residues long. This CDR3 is CASSLAASSYEQYF. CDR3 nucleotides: TGTGCCAGCAGCTTGGCGGCCTCCTCCTACGAGCAGTACTTC.

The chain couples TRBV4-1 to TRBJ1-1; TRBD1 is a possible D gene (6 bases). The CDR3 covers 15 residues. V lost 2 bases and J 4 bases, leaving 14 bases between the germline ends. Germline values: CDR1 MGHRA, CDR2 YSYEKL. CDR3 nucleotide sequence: TGCGCCAGCAGCCAACCAGGGTCGACAGGCACTGAAGCTTTCTTT. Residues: CASSQPGSTGTEAFF.

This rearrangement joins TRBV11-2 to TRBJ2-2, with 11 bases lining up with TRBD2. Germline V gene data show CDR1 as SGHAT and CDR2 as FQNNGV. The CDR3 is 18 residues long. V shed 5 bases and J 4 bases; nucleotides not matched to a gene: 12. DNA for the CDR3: TGTGCCAGCAGCCCCCGGGGTAGCGGGGGGGCTGCCACCGGGGAGCTGTTTTTT. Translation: CASSPRGSGGAATGELFF.

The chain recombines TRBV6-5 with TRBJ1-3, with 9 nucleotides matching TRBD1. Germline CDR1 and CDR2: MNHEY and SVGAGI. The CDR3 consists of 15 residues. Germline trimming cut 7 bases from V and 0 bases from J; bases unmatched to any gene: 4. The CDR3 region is CASTLGQGSGNTIYF. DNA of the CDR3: TGTGCCAGCACTCTGGGACAGGGCTCTGGAAACACCATATATTTT.